The present TCR beta chain was sequenced within a study of cytomegalovirus exposure and HLA in healthy donors. Study outcomes and limitations: A likely sequencing artifact accounted for one observed cluster of highly shared sequence variants. In a later analysis, compared with equally common non-associated chains, HLA-associated beta chains were more expanded. Fewer N-insertions (relative to the approximately 700-donor mean) were reportedly seen in an Asian-associated ancestry cluster in a later analysis.

This PCR relied on a set of 60 Vbeta primers and 13 Jbeta primers. Measured with immunoSEQ multiplex PCR; TCRdb has only the in-frame clones, and not every one. The sample yields about 160,000 clones, around four fifths seen once. Worth noting for this clone: What it binds is unknown.

The ends were cut back, 7 bases at V and 6 bases at J, with 7 bases in the middle. Germline loops: CDR1 LNHDA, CDR2 SQIVND (reference sequence). The CDR3 covers 11 residues. The sequenced sample consisted of PBMCs. The V and J genes are TRBV19 and TRBJ2-1; D call uncertain. The source of this sequence is a woman between 45 and 60 years old in good health and CMV-seronegative. CDR3 sequence: CASMWANEQFF. In DNA, the CDR3 is TGTGCCAGTATGTGGGCCAATGAGCAGTTCTTC.